This T cell receptor (beta chain) was sequenced for a study of T-cell reconstitution after alpha-beta-depleted transplantation in children. This clonotype was seen at least ten times. The authors prepared the TCRbeta library with unique molecular identifiers. MiXCR was run by TCRdb on the PCR reads, yielding one entry per CDR3 protein. This repertoire shows some 600,000 distinct CDR3 sequences, 10% to 15% found once; its top ten account for over 2%. This CDR3 is built from 14 residues. V lost 4 bases and J 5 bases, leaving 12 bases between the germline ends. Germline V lookup: CDR1 SGHDT, CDR2 YYEEEE.

The J gene is TRBJ2-2, the V gene TRBV5-6; TRBD1 might be the D (6 bases). The input for sequencing was PBMCs, mostly from graft donor cells, taken 360 days after TCRalphabeta/CD19-depleted stem cell transplant. The clonotype comes from a male patient younger than 18 who had a stem cell transplant for acute myeloid leukemia, so the T cells may come from the graft donor. Here the CDR3 DNA reads TGTGCCAGCAGCCTGCTCACAGGGACCGGGGAGCTGTTTTTT. It codes for CASSLLTGTGELFF.